The next 12 T cell receptor beta chains were all read from a single sample in a study of blood T cell repertoires in COVID-19 (dated by TCRdb to about 2020). Library creation used the immunoSEQ multiplex PCR assay. The source is immuneACCESS, and TCRdb retained only in-frame sequences with V and J called. Part of the clones is not carried over; for the studies checked, unresolved V genes explain less than half of this, and the remainder is unexplained. This sample is represented by around 42,000 clones; about 80% of them were singletons. The ten largest clones take up approximately 7.7% of the sample. Sequencing input: peripheral blood. The receptors were gathered from a man between 65 and 79 years old with active or convalescent COVID-19.

The chain joins TRBV5-1 to TRBJ2-2, with a possible D match to TRBD1 (5 bases). V dropped 6 bases and J dropped 7 bases, with 13 bases sitting between them. CDR3 size: 13 residues. From germline, CDR1 is SGHRS and CDR2 YFSETQ. The CDR3 reads CASKKRGNGELFF. For the CDR3, the DNA is TGCGCCAGCAAAAAAAGGGGCAACGGGGAGCTGTTTTTT.

V is TRBV7-6 and J is TRBJ2-2, with TRBD2 matching 9 bases. Per germline, CDR1 SGHVS and CDR2 FNYEAQ. The V gene end was trimmed by 4 bases and the J gene end by 3 bases; junction bases not matched to a gene: 3. CDR3 size: 15 residues. This CDR3 is CASSSLAGDTGELFF. CDR3 bases: TGTGCCAGCAGCTCCTTAGCGGGGGACACCGGGGAGCTGTTTTTT.

The V gene is TRBV29-1, the J gene TRBJ1-1, with D tentatively TRBD1 (5 bases). CDR3 size: 12 residues. The ends were cut back, 7 bases at V and 6 bases at J, with 15 bases in the middle. Germline values: CDR1 SQVTM, CDR2 ANQGSEA. CDR3 nucleotide sequence: TGCAGCGCTCAAGGACCAGGGTCTGAAGCTTTCTTT. Its translation is CSAQGPGSEAFF.

A few counts support this clone. The chain has TRBV6-6 and TRBJ1-4; 7 bases are shared with TRBD1. This CDR3 is 13 amino acids long. The J segment lost 6 bases and the V segment lost 2 bases, leaving 0 bases of the junction unmatched. From germline, CDR1 is MNHNY and CDR2 SVGAGI (reference sequence). The CDR3: CASSYDRDEKLFF. In nucleotides, the CDR3 is TGTGCCAGCAGTTACGACAGGGATGAAAAACTGTTTTTT.

The chain is built from TRBV18 and TRBJ1-4, with D tentatively TRBD1 (6 bases). CDR1 is KGHSH, CDR2 LQKENI, per germline. V lost 3 bases to trimming and J lost 10 bases, with 15 bases between them. This CDR3 region has 14 residues. The CDR3, as DNA: TGTGCCAGCTCACCCGGACAGAACCGAGGAAAACTGTTTTTT. This gives the protein CASSPGQNRGKLFF.

The chain is built from TRBV12-3 or TRBV12-4 and TRBJ2-3; 7 bases agree with TRBD2. The CDR3 extends over 13 amino acids. Germline trimming cut 7 bases from V and 6 bases from J; bases unmatched to any gene: 7. Written as DNA, the CDR3 is TGTGCCAGCACCCTTGGGGGAGGGGATACGCAGTATTTT. Protein product: CASTLGGGDTQYF.

This chain links TRBV7-2 with TRBJ2-7; 8 nucleotides agree with TRBD2. The CDR3 length is 16 residues. Germline loops: CDR1 SGHTA, CDR2 FQGNSA. The V segment lost 5 bases and the J segment 5 bases; nucleotides outside the gene matches: 14. The CDR3 nucleotides read TGTGCCAGCAGCCTAACGTCCGGACTAGCTCTTAACGAGCAGTACTTC. Translating it yields CASSLTSGLALNEQYF.

The CDR3 nucleotides read TGTGCCAGCAGTTACCACAGGGCGACCGGGGAGCTGTTTTTT. This sequence encodes CASSYHRATGELFF. The chain has TRBV11-2 and TRBJ2-2; the D gene is possibly TRBD1 (6 bases). This CDR3 spans 14 amino acids. The V gene's germline CDR1 is SGHAT and CDR2 FQNNGV. Trimming removed 6 bases from V and 5 bases from J, with 13 bases in between.

The CDR3 region is CASSLDGNSPLHF. The CDR3 nucleotides are TGTGCCAGCAGCTTAGATGGCAATTCACCCCTCCACTTT. This sequence joins TRBV7-9 and TRBJ1-6; D gene unclear. From germline, CDR1 is SEHNR and CDR2 FQNEAQ (reference sequence). CDR3 length equals 13 residues. V lost 1 base and J 7 bases, leaving 5 bases between the germline ends.

This clone has a single count. V usage is TRBV28 and J usage is TRBJ2-7; 9 nucleotides match TRBD2. V lost 8 bases and J lost 3; bases outside the gene matches: 5. The CDR3 has 13 amino acids. Germline CDR1 is MDHEN and CDR2 is SYDVKM. Written as DNA, the CDR3 is TGTGCCAGCGTTGTTAGCGGGGGCTACGAGCAGTACTTC. Protein sequence: CASVVSGGYEQYF.

The CDR3 is CASSLEGTGVKEQYF. The CDR3 DNA reads TGCGCCAGCAGCTTGGAGGGGACAGGGGTGAAAGAGCAGTACTTC. The chain combines TRBV5-1 with TRBJ2-7; 10 bases map to TRBD1. Germline CDR1 and CDR2: SGHRS and YFSETQ. This CDR3 has 15 residues. V shed 0 bases, J shed 7 bases, and the junction held 7 bases outside the gene matches.

This chain joins TRBV11-2 and TRBJ1-1, with 12 bases aligning to TRBD1. V trimming: 2 bases; J trimming: 5 bases; junction bases outside the gene matches: 6. The CDR3 contains 16 residues. The germline V gene has CDR1 SGHAT and CDR2 FQNNGV. As DNA, the CDR3 is TGTGCCAGCAGCTTACCGGGACAGGGGGCGCGAACTGAAGCTTTCTTT. Residues: CASSLPGQGARTEAFF. The full variable domain, completed using reference TRBV11-2 and TRBJ1-1, is EAGVAQSPRYKIIEKRQSVAFWCNPISGHATLYWYQQILGQGPKLLIQFQNNGVVDDSQLPKDRFSAERLKGVDSTLKIQPAKLEDSAVYLCASSLPGQGARTEAFFGQGTRLTVV.